This passage covers 25 T cell receptor beta chains from one sample sequenced in a study of OX40 agonist ivuxolimab in advanced cancers. TCRdb's copy holds only in-frame clones and misses some; the assay was immunoSEQ multiplex PCR. Seen here are around 55,000 clones, around 85% observed once, and the top ten hold about an eighth. Sequencing was performed on CD4+ or CD8+ T cells sorted from blood, taken in a trial of the OX40 agonist ivuxolimab. These receptors came from an adult with an advanced solid tumor such as melanoma, head and neck, liver or kidney cancer.

The chain combines TRBV12-5 with TRBJ2-1; D unclear. The CDR3 has 12 residues. Trimming shortened V by 0 bases and J by 7 bases, and 4 bases separated the two germline ends. The germline V gene has CDR1 LGHNT and CDR2 FRNRAP. CDR3 nucleotide sequence: TGTGCTAGTGGTTTGGTAGCAAATGAGCAGTTCTTC. Encoded protein: CASGLVANEQFF.

This clone occurred once. The V call is TRBV5-1, the J call TRBJ2-2; no reliable D call. Trimming shortened V by 2 bases and J by 2 bases, and 7 bases separated the two germline ends. The CDR3 has 14 amino acids. Germline loops: CDR1 SGHRS, CDR2 YFSETQ. DNA of the CDR3: TGCGCCAGCAGCTTTGAACCCAACACCGGGGAGCTGTTTTTT. This encodes CASSFEPNTGELFF.

The chain couples TRBV11-1 to TRBJ2-2, with D uncertain. The V and J ends lost 5 bases and 7 bases respectively, with 11 bases between them. Germline-derived CDR1 and CDR2 are SGHAT and FQDESV (reference sequence). This CDR3 comprises 13 residues. The CDR3 DNA sequence: TGTGCCAGCAGCGATCAGCTGGGCGGGGAGCTGTTTTTT. It codes for CASSDQLGGELFF.

The V call is TRBV18, the J call TRBJ1-1, with 8 bases fitting TRBD1. From germline, CDR1 is KGHSH and CDR2 LQKENI. The length of the CDR3 is 16 residues. With 2 bases clipped from V and 6 bases from J, the junction kept 11 bases outside the gene matches. This chain's CDR3 is CASSPVAGGDISEAFF. As DNA, the CDR3 is TGTGCCAGCTCACCAGTCGCAGGGGGCGATATTTCTGAAGCTTTCTTT.

This clone has only a few counts. V usage is TRBV11-2 and J usage is TRBJ2-5, with D perhaps TRBD1 or TRBD2 (5 bases each). The V end was cut by 1 base, the J end by 5 bases, with 11 bases between. Germline V lookup: CDR1 SGHAT, CDR2 FQNNGV. CDR3 size: 14 residues. The CDR3, as DNA: TGTGCCAGCAGCTTAGTGGGGACGGGGGAGACCCAGTACTTC. It encodes CASSLVGTGETQYF.

The V call is TRBV27, the J call TRBJ2-2; D perhaps matches TRBD1 (5 bases). V lost 8 bases to trimming and J lost 1 base, with 8 bases between them. The germline V gene encodes CDR1 MNHEY and CDR2 SMNVEV (reference sequence). This CDR3 has 13 amino acids. The CDR3 loop reads CASSTVNTGELFF. The DNA for the CDR3 is TGTGCCAGCTCGACAGTGAACACCGGGGAGCTGTTTTTT.

The V gene is TRBV29-1, the J gene TRBJ1-3; unclear D gene. The ends were cut back, 4 bases at V and 2 bases at J, with 9 bases in the middle. Germline V gives CDR1 SQVTM, CDR2 ANQGSEA. The CDR3 loop spans 13 amino acids. In nucleotides, the CDR3 is TGCAGCGTTGGAGCAGAGGCTGGAAACACCATATATTTT. Protein product: CSVGAEAGNTIYF.

The rearrangement joins TRBV12-5 to TRBJ2-3; tentatively, D is TRBD1 or TRBD2 (5 bases each). Trimming shortened V by 7 bases and J by 2 bases, and 16 bases separated the two germline ends. The CDR3 consists of 15 residues. Looked up from germline, CDR1 is LGHNT and CDR2 is FRNRAP. CDR3 coding DNA: TGTGCTAGTGATCTTTCCCCCGGGACCACAGATACGCAGTATTTT. Its translation is CASDLSPGTTDTQYF.

This rearrangement joins TRBV7-9 to TRBJ2-1, with 7 bases that match TRBD2. J gave up 2 bases and V 2 bases, and 3 bases lay outside the gene matches. The CDR3 length is 15 residues. Germline V gives CDR1 SEHNR, CDR2 FQNEAQ (reference sequence). Here the CDR3 reads CASSLSAGAYNEQFF. DNA for the CDR3: TGTGCCAGCAGCTTATCGGCGGGAGCCTACAATGAGCAGTTCTTC.

The V call is TRBV28, the J call TRBJ1-1, with D unclear. Germline V gives CDR1 MDHEN, CDR2 SYDVKM. Trimming cost V 7 bases and J 0 bases, with 9 bases left between them. CDR3 length equals 13 residues. In DNA form, the CDR3 reads TGTGCCAGCACCTTTTACATGAACACTGAAGCTTTCTTT. It codes for CASTFYMNTEAFF.

This chain links TRBV19 with TRBJ2-1; D is perhaps TRBD2 (6 bases). CDR3 length equals 15 residues. Trimming removed 4 bases at V and 3 bases at J, with 13 bases between. The germline V gene has CDR1 LNHDA and CDR2 SQIVND (reference sequence). The CDR3 reads CASSKRRAYYNEQFF. The CDR3, as DNA: TGTGCCAGTAGTAAGAGGAGGGCCTACTACAATGAGCAGTTCTTC.

This chain uses TRBV28 with TRBJ2-1, with 7 bases that match TRBD2. The CDR3 runs to 16 residues. Germline trimming cut 5 bases from V and 0 bases from J; bases unmatched to any gene: 7. CDR1 is MDHEN, CDR2 SYDVKM, per germline. The CDR3: CASSLTSASSYNEQFF. The CDR3 DNA reads TGTGCCAGCAGTCTTACTAGCGCAAGCTCCTACAATGAGCAGTTCTTC.

J is TRBJ2-7 and V is TRBV6-5; 8 nucleotides align to TRBD1. Germline V lookup: CDR1 MNHEY, CDR2 SVGAGI. The CDR3 sequence is 14 residues long. V lost 7 bases, J lost 7 bases, and 12 bases stayed unmatched. The CDR3 spells CASKRGQGAREQYF. CDR3 nucleotides: TGTGCCAGCAAACGAGGGCAGGGGGCGCGAGAGCAGTACTTC.

This sequence joins TRBV18 and TRBJ2-5; 10 bases are shared with TRBD2. Per the germline V gene, CDR1 is KGHSH and CDR2 is LQKENI. There are 14 residues in the CDR3. Losses at the gene ends were 3 bases for V and 4 bases for J; bases not matched to a gene: 2. The CDR3 region is CASSPTSGIETQYF. The CDR3 DNA follows: TGTGCCAGCTCACCTACTAGCGGGATAGAGACCCAGTACTTC.

This clone was recorded a few times. The rearrangement joins TRBV7-9 to TRBJ1-1, with D unresolved. Germline lookup yields CDR1 SEHNR and CDR2 FQNEAQ (reference sequence). This CDR3 spans 12 amino acids. The V and J ends lost 5 bases and 11 bases respectively, with 15 bases between them. CDR3: CASSRDSDAAFF. DNA for the CDR3: TGTGCCAGCAGCAGAGATTCCGACGCTGCTTTCTTT.

This chain joins TRBV11-1 and TRBJ2-7; 9 nucleotides match TRBD2. V trimming: 2 bases; J trimming: 2 bases; junction bases outside the gene matches: 10. Germline CDR1 SGHAT, CDR2 FQDESV (reference sequence). This CDR3 comprises 17 residues. The CDR3 spells CASSLRPGTSTPYEQYF. The CDR3 region has the DNA TGTGCCAGCAGCTTACGCCCCGGGACTAGCACCCCCTACGAGCAGTACTTC.

The rearrangement joins TRBV2 to TRBJ2-7, with TRBD2 matching over 7 bases. V lost 7 bases and J lost 3; bases outside the gene matches: 9. This CDR3 has 14 residues. Looked up from germline, CDR1 is SNHLY and CDR2 is FYNNEI. Here the CDR3 DNA reads TGTGCCAGCACTAGGTCTAGCGGAGTCTACGAGCAGTACTTC. This encodes CASTRSSGVYEQYF. The whole variable domain, remainder taken from reference TRBV2 and TRBJ2-7, is EPEVTQTPSHQVTQMGQEVILRCVPISNHLYFYWYRQILGQKVEFLVSFYNNEISEKSEIFDDQFSVERPDGSNFTLKIRSTKLEDSAMYFCASTRSSGVYEQYFGPGTRLTVT.

The chain joins TRBV27 to TRBJ1-4; TRBD1 aligns across 7 bases. CDR3 length: 15 residues. V lost 5 bases, J lost 9 bases, and 12 bases stayed unmatched. Germline assignment: CDR1 MNHEY and CDR2 SMNVEV (reference sequence). In DNA form, the CDR3 reads TGTGCCAGCAGTCTACAGGGGCCTTCGGCCAAAAAACTGTTTTTT. Translation: CASSLQGPSAKKLFF. Filled out from reference TRBV27 and TRBJ1-4, the complete variable domain reads EAQVTQNPRYLITVTGKKLTVTCSQNMNHEYMSWYRQDPGLGLRQIYYSMNVEVTDKGDVPEGYKVSRKEKRNFPLILESPSPNQTSLYFCASSLQGPSAKKLFFGSGTQLSVL.

The chain employs TRBV27 and TRBJ2-1; D gene unclear. The germline V gene has CDR1 MNHEY and CDR2 SMNVEV (reference sequence). Trimming pared 3 bases from V and 8 bases from J, leaving 5 bases between. CDR3 length: 11 residues. The CDR3 region is CASSFFDEQFF. In nucleotides, the CDR3 is TGTGCCAGCAGTTTTTTCGATGAGCAGTTCTTC.

About this clone: Distinct nucleotide sequences in the sample also encode this CDR3. The chain joins TRBV2 to TRBJ1-5, with D possibly TRBD1 on 6 matching bases. Trimming shortened V by 6 bases and J by 3 bases, and 15 bases separated the two germline ends. The CDR3 totals 15 residues. Germline-derived CDR1 and CDR2 are SNHLY and FYNNEI. CDR3: CASRGPSGANQPQHF. The CDR3 DNA reads TGTGCCAGCAGAGGGCCTTCAGGGGCCAATCAGCCCCAGCATTTT.

The J gene is TRBJ2-7, the V gene TRBV6-1, with 11 bases fitting TRBD1. This CDR3 contains 14 residues. V trimming: 6 bases; J trimming: 4 bases; junction bases outside the gene matches: 5. CDR1 and CDR2 (germline): MNHNS, SASEGT. CDR3 DNA: TGTGCCAGCAGAGGGACAGGGGGTAGTTACGAGCAGTACTTC. Its protein is CASRGTGGSYEQYF.

Only one count was recorded for this clone. This chain connects TRBV4-1 to TRBJ2-5; 11 nucleotides line up with TRBD2. The CDR3 has 15 residues. The junction had 1 base not matched to a gene; V was cut back by 0 bases and J by 4 bases. Germline V gene lookup returns CDR1 MGHRA and CDR2 YSYEKL. CDR3 residues: CASSQDSGRVETQYF. The CDR3 nucleotides read TGCGCCAGCAGCCAAGATAGCGGGAGGGTAGAGACCCAGTACTTC.

This chain links TRBV7-6 with TRBJ2-7; D gene uncertain. Germline V CDR1 and CDR2: SGHVS, FNYEAQ. Trimming removed 0 bases from V and 4 bases from J, with 7 bases in between. The CDR3 covers 13 residues. The CDR3 loop is CASSLALDYEQYF. DNA for the CDR3: TGTGCCAGCAGCTTAGCGTTGGATTACGAGCAGTACTTC.

The CDR3 is CASSSPLAGVYNEQFF. As DNA, the CDR3 is TGTGCCAGCAGTTCCCCTCTAGCGGGAGTCTACAATGAGCAGTTCTTC. The chain recombines TRBV28 with TRBJ2-1, with 10 bases aligning to TRBD2. This CDR3 is built from 16 residues. Losses at the gene ends were 4 bases for V and 3 bases for J; bases not matched to a gene: 6. Germline V gives CDR1 MDHEN, CDR2 SYDVKM. Based on the CDR3 plus reference TRBV28 and TRBJ2-1, the full variable domain is DVKVTQSSRYLVKRTGEKVFLECVQDMDHENMFWYRQDPGLGLRLIYFSYDVKMKEKGDIPEGYSVSREKKERFSLILESASTNQTSMYLCASSSPLAGVYNEQFFGPGTRLTVL.

The chain has TRBV28 and TRBJ1-1; D call uncertain. Germline CDR1 MDHEN, CDR2 SYDVKM. The CDR3 loop spans 13 amino acids. Trimming took off 6 bases at V and 5 bases at J, with 13 bases between the two ends. The CDR3 sequence: CASRNRWRTEAFF. In DNA, the CDR3 is TGTGCCAGCAGGAACCGATGGAGAACTGAAGCTTTCTTT.